A single sample gave rise to the 8 T cell receptor beta chains below, sequenced in a study of PD-1 blockade in classical Hodgkin lymphoma (dated by TCRdb to the early 2020s). Library preparation employed the immunoSEQ multiplex PCR assay. The table comes from immuneACCESS by way of TCRdb, which keeps in-frame sequences with V and J called. Part of the clones is missing from these tables; in studies checked, under half for an unresolved V gene and the rest for unknown reasons. Here the sample has around 31,000 clones; about 81% occur a single time. The biggest ten clones account for around 0.79% of the sample. The intended sense of this specimen's time point label: cycle 4 day 1 (C4D1), after five to seven weeks of nivolumab. Relapse after autologous stem cell transplantation had occurred in all trial patients, and cohorts A, B and C were distinguished by prior brentuximab vedotin exposure. Magnetic negative selection with a Miltenyi CD4+ T cell isolation kit was used to purify CD4+ T cells from thawed PBMCs.

This specimen consisted of CD4+ T cells from blood, obtained before the fourth cycle of nivolumab. Source of these receptors: a human donor with classical Hodgkin lymphoma.

The chain links TRBV30 to TRBJ1-1; 9 bases agree with TRBD1. Trimming removed 4 bases from V and 4 bases from J; junction bases left unmatched: 4. This CDR3 is 13 amino acids long. The germline V gene encodes CDR1 GTSNPN and CDR2 SVGIG (reference sequence). The DNA for the CDR3 is TGTGCCTGGAAGGGACAGGGTGTCACTGAAGCTTTCTTT. This sequence encodes CAWKGQGVTEAFF.

V is TRBV7-2 and J is TRBJ2-7; the D call may be TRBD1 or TRBD2 (6 bases each). The germline V gene encodes CDR1 SGHTA and CDR2 FQGNSA. Trimming removed 5 bases at V and 3 bases at J, with 17 bases between. CDR3 length equals 15 residues. This chain's CDR3 is CASSPGAALIYEQYF. The CDR3 DNA follows: TGTGCCAGCAGCCCGGGGGCAGCTCTTATCTACGAGCAGTACTTC.

The chain carries TRBV7-2 and TRBJ2-7; 9 nucleotides align to TRBD1. The CDR3 runs 15 residues. V lost 1 base to trimming and J lost 4 bases; unmatched junction nucleotides: 5. Germline assignment: CDR1 SGHTA and CDR2 FQGNSA. The CDR3 nucleotides are TGTGCCAGCAGCTTAGGACAGGGGGTCGGTTACGAGCAGTACTTC. This codes for CASSLGQGVGYEQYF.

V is TRBV5-1 and J is TRBJ1-1, with D possibly being TRBD1 (5 bases). Germline V CDR1 and CDR2: SGHRS, YFSETQ. The CDR3 runs to 14 residues. The germline V and J ends were trimmed by 6 bases and 1 base, with 13 bases remaining between them. As DNA, the CDR3 is TGCGCCAGCAACCTGGACGGGACGAACACTGAAGCTTTCTTT. This gives the protein CASNLDGTNTEAFF. Complete variable domain (other parts from reference TRBV5-1 and TRBJ1-1): KAGVTQTPRYLIKTRGQQVTLSCSPISGHRSVSWYQQTPGQGLQFLFEYFSETQRNKGNFPGRFSGRQFSNSRSEMNVSTLELGDSALYLCASNLDGTNTEAFFGQGTRLTVV.

The chain carries TRBV5-1 and TRBJ2-3; 8 bases line up with TRBD2. Per the germline V gene, CDR1 is SGHRS and CDR2 is YFSETQ. This CDR3 has 14 residues. V dropped 7 bases and J dropped 3; count of bases not matched to a gene: 7. Here the CDR3 DNA reads TGCGCCAGCCGCCCCCTAGCGGGTACAGATACGCAGTATTTT. Translated: CASRPLAGTDTQYF.

The chain recombines TRBV6-6 with TRBJ2-7; possible D gene TRBD1, 5 bases. The V gene's germline CDR1 is MNHNY and CDR2 SVGAGI (reference sequence). V lost 4 bases, J lost 5 bases, and 15 bases lay in between. This CDR3 contains 14 residues. CDR3 sequence: CASSSPLQGNEQYF. In nucleotides, the CDR3 is TGTGCCAGCAGTTCTCCGCTCCAGGGTAACGAGCAGTACTTC.

V gene TRBV11-2 combines with J gene TRBJ1-5, with D unclear. The CDR3 has 14 residues. Trimming removed 3 bases at V and 1 base at J, with 7 bases between. Germline CDR1 and CDR2: SGHAT and FQNNGV. Here the CDR3 reads CASSFWGSNQPQHF. CDR3 sequence (DNA): TGTGCCAGCAGCTTCTGGGGAAGCAATCAGCCCCAGCATTTT.

The chain carries TRBV11-2 and TRBJ1-1; D call uncertain. Germline CDR1 is SGHAT and CDR2 is FQNNGV. V lost 7 bases, J lost 2 bases, and 11 bases lay in between. The CDR3 is made up of 13 amino acids. The CDR3 sequence: CASTRISNTEAFF. For the CDR3, the DNA is TGTGCCAGCACCAGGATTAGCAACACTGAAGCTTTCTTT.